The rows below give T cell receptor beta chains drawn from one sample of a study of blood T cell repertoires in COVID-19. Produced via immunoSEQ multiplex PCR; TCRdb's table is partial and in-frame only. The table includes roughly 350,000 clones, around 87% detected once. Specimen: peripheral blood. The source is a woman aged 50 to 60 with COVID-19, enrolled during active disease. Each CDR3 is given with its conserved first and last residue. Fields, in order: D gene, clone size, V gene, CDR3 length, J gene, CDR3 protein, CDR3 DNA. A D gene is named only where the DNA matches it firmly. Rows give clone size only sometimes, using once, few, many, or a class for an expanded clone.

>.|.|TRBV28|14|TRBJ1-1
CASSLGRTNTEAFF
TGTGCCAGCAGTTTGGGGCGGACGAACACTGAAGCTTTCTTT
>TRBD1|.|TRBV18|16|TRBJ1-1
CASSPALLEGAQRTFF
TGTGCCAGCTCCCCTGCTCTGCTGGAGGGGGCTCAACGAACTTTCTTT
>.|.|TRBV19|16|TRBJ1-4
CASSIRSARANEKLFF
TGTGCCAGTAGTATCAGGTCGGCGAGGGCGAATGAAAAACTGTTTTTT
>.|once|TRBV27|14|TRBJ1-5
CASSPGHSNQPQHF
TGTGCCAGCAGCCCCGGACATAGCAATCAGCCCCAGCATTTT
>TRBD2|.|TRBV7-8|15|TRBJ2-5
CASSPPRTSFETQYF
TGTGCCAGCAGCCCCCCCCGGACTAGTTTCGAGACCCAGTACTTC
>.|.|TRBV2|12|TRBJ2-4
CASSVQGNIQYF
TGTGCCAGCAGTGTACAGGGAAACATTCAGTACTTC
>.|.|TRBV19|14|TRBJ2-3
CASSLRGGTDTQYF
TGTGCCAGTAGTCTAAGGGGCGGCACAGATACGCAGTATTTT
>.|.|TRBV12-5|14|TRBJ1-1
CASANDGQNTEAFF
TGTGCTAGTGCCAACGACGGACAGAACACTGAAGCTTTCTTT
>TRBD1|once|TRBV6-5|14|TRBJ1-4
CASRRDRDRGKLFF
TGTGCCAGCAGACGCGACAGGGATCGGGGAAAACTGTTTTTT
>TRBD2|.|TRBV7-2|15|TRBJ2-2
CASSSSGRNTGELFF
TGTGCCAGCAGCTCTAGCGGGCGGAACACCGGGGAGCTGTTTTTT
>.|.|TRBV19|15|TRBJ2-7
CASSMLPAWNYEQYF
TGTGCCAGTAGTATGTTACCAGCGTGGAACTACGAGCAGTACTTC
>.|.|TRBV6-2/TRBV6-3|16|TRBJ2-1
CASSYSTAGLYNEQFF
TGTGCCAGCAGTTACTCGACCGCGGGCCTGTACAATGAGCAGTTCTTC
>.|.|TRBV7-6|15|TRBJ1-1
CASSLAQEVDGEAFF
TGTGCCAGCAGCTTAGCTCAGGAGGTGGACGGAGAAGCTTTCTTT
>TRBD2|.|TRBV6-5|15|TRBJ2-1
CASSYKTGTSNEQFF
TGTGCCAGCAGTTACAAGACCGGGACTAGCAATGAGCAGTTCTTC
>TRBD1|few|TRBV5-1|14|TRBJ1-4
CASSRDRRDEKLFF
TGCGCCAGCAGCAGGGACAGACGGGATGAAAAACTGTTTTTT
>.|.|TRBV5-4|12|TRBJ2-1
CASSFGTNEQFF
TGTGCCAGCAGCTTTGGCACGAATGAGCAGTTCTTC
>TRBD1|.|TRBV5-4|14|TRBJ2-2
CASSRTGNTGELFF
TGTGCCAGCAGCCGGACAGGGAACACCGGGGAGCTGTTTTTT
>.|once|TRBV10-3|15|TRBJ2-1
CAISGQAVGYNEQFF
TGTGCCATCAGTGGACAGGCAGTTGGGTACAATGAGCAGTTCTTC
>.|.|TRBV13|14|TRBJ2-2
CASSIAYSPGELFF
TGTGCCAGCAGCATAGCCTACAGCCCCGGGGAGCTGTTTTTT
>TRBD1|.|TRBV4-1|19|TRBJ1-5
CASSQNIPLDRANNQPQHF
TGCGCCAGCAGCCAAAATATCCCCCTAGACAGGGCAAACAATCAGCCCCAGCATTTT
>.|.|TRBV24-1|17|TRBJ2-3
CATSGREGDMITDTQYF
TGTGCCACCAGTGGTCGGGAAGGAGATATGATCACAGATACGCAGTATTTT
>.|.|TRBV10-3|11|TRBJ2-7
CAIRTSYEQYF
TGTGCCATCAGAACCAGTTACGAGCAGTACTTC
>TRBD1|.|TRBV27|18|TRBJ1-2
CASSLSPLRQGGTYGYTF
TGTGCCAGCAGTTTATCGCCACTTCGACAGGGGGGGACCTATGGCTACACCTTC
>.|.|TRBV7-3|15|TRBJ2-1
CASSPRDVGPTRKFF
TGTGCCAGCAGCCCGCGGGATGTCGGGCCGACGAGGAAGTTCTTC
>TRBD1|.|TRBV6-6|18|TRBJ1-1
CASSQQGRGPTMNTEAFF
TGTGCCAGCAGTCAACAGGGGCGCGGCCCTACTATGAACACTGAAGCTTTCTTT
>TRBD1|.|TRBV2|20|TRBJ2-6
CASSEAPTQGKSSGANVLTF
TGTGCCAGCAGTGAAGCCCCGACACAGGGGAAGAGCTCTGGGGCCAACGTCCTGACTTTC
>TRBD2|.|TRBV5-8|18|TRBJ2-6
CASSPIGLAASGANVLTF
TGTGCCAGCAGCCCGATTGGACTAGCGGCCTCTGGGGCCAACGTCCTGACTTTC
>TRBD1|.|TRBV2|14|TRBJ2-5
CASKPGTGQETQYF
TGTGCCAGCAAGCCCGGGACAGGACAAGAGACCCAGTACTTC
>TRBD2|.|TRBV7-2|15|TRBJ2-7
CASSSSGRAIYEQYF
TGTGCCAGCAGCTCGAGCGGGAGGGCAATCTACGAGCAGTACTTC
>.|.|TRBV19|17|TRBJ1-3
CASSIRLGAASGNTIYF
TGTGCCAGTAGTATCCGACTAGGAGCGGCAAGTGGAAACACCATATATTTT
>TRBD1|few|TRBV5-1|14|TRBJ1-1
CASSWGQTNTEAFF
TGCGCCAGCAGCTGGGGACAGACGAACACTGAAGCTTTCTTT
>TRBD2|.|TRBV4-1|16|TRBJ2-5
CASSQFLGTRGETQYF
TGCGCCAGCAGCCAGTTTTTAGGGACTAGGGGGGAGACCCAGTACTTC
>TRBD2|.|TRBV7-2|16|TRBJ2-1
CASSRRAGGPKNEQFF
TGTGCCAGCAGCCGCCGGGCGGGAGGGCCTAAGAATGAGCAGTTCTTC
>.|.|TRBV11-2|12|TRBJ2-7
CASSQQGYEQYF
TGTGCCAGCAGCCAACAGGGCTACGAGCAGTACTTC
>TRBD1|.|TRBV30|19|TRBJ1-2
CAWSVLSDRASLANYGYTF
TGTGCCTGGAGTGTCCTCTCGGACAGGGCATCTTTAGCTAACTATGGCTACACCTTC
>TRBD2|.|TRBV5-1|16|TRBJ2-5
CASSGAAGVLAETQYF
TGCGCCAGCAGCGGCGCAGCGGGAGTCCTGGCAGAGACCCAGTACTTC
>TRBD2|once|TRBV24-1|15|TRBJ2-3
CATSGGTSGQDTQYF
TGTGCCACCAGTGGCGGGACTAGCGGGCAGGATACGCAGTATTTT
>.|few|TRBV7-9|12|TRBJ2-3
CASSLGSTTQYF
TGTGCCAGCAGCTTAGGAAGCACCACGCAGTATTTT
>.|.|TRBV29-1|13|TRBJ1-3
CSVEGGAGNTIYF
TGCAGCGTTGAAGGGGGCGCCGGAAACACCATATATTTT
>TRBD1|.|TRBV6-1|15|TRBJ1-5
CASSELTGRNQPQHF
TGTGCCAGCAGTGAATTGACAGGGAGGAATCAGCCCCAGCATTTT
>TRBD2|.|TRBV14|14|TRBJ2-1
CASSHPSGYNEQFF
TGTGCCAGCAGCCACCCTAGCGGATACAATGAGCAGTTCTTC
>.|.|TRBV6-5|12|TRBJ1-1
CASSDIGVGAFF
TGTGCCAGCAGCGATATAGGGGTTGGGGCTTTCTTT
>.|.|TRBV5-4|15|TRBJ1-3
CASSSGTGLGNTIYF
TGTGCCAGCAGCTCCGGGACGGGACTAGGAAACACCATATATTTT
>.|.|TRBV6-5|14|TRBJ2-7
CASRGRDWSYEQYF
TGTGCCAGCAGGGGGCGGGACTGGTCCTACGAGCAGTACTTC
>.|.|TRBV15|12|TRBJ2-7
CATSRDRYEQYF
TGTGCCACCAGCAGAGATCGTTACGAGCAGTACTTC
>.|.|TRBV7-9|16|TRBJ1-4
CASSLGQPATNEKLFF
TGTGCCAGCAGCTTAGGACAGCCTGCAACTAATGAAAAACTGTTTTTT
>TRBD2|.|TRBV4-1|17|TRBJ2-5
CASSQVPSGRVGETQYF
TGCGCCAGCAGCCAAGTTCCTAGCGGGAGGGTGGGGGAGACCCAGTACTTC
>TRBD1|.|TRBV5-1|13|TRBJ1-2
CASSRTGEVGYTF
TGCGCCAGCAGCCGTACAGGGGAGGTGGGCTACACCTTC
>.|once|TRBV27|13|TRBJ1-2
CASSLGLLYGYTF
TGTGCCAGCAGTTTGGGGCTCCTCTATGGCTACACCTTC
>.|.|TRBV6-5|15|TRBJ1-1
CASSYKRQRNTEAFF
TGTGCCAGCAGTTACAAGCGGCAGCGGAACACTGAAGCTTTCTTT
>.|.|TRBV4-3|15|TRBJ2-3
CASSQGAFRTDTQYF
TGCGCCAGCAGCCAAGGAGCGTTTCGCACAGATACGCAGTATTTT
>TRBD1|.|TRBV7-7|17|TRBJ1-1
CASSPRDRGGFNTEAFF
TGTGCCAGCAGCCCAAGGGACAGGGGTGGGTTCAACACTGAAGCTTTCTTT